A single sample is the source of the 5 T cell receptor beta chains below, sequenced in a study of vaccination and CD4 T cells after COVID-19. No antigen has been assigned to these receptors. Scientists ran DNA taken from cultured CD4+ T cells through the Oncomine TCR Beta short-read assay for sequencing. TCRdb processed the PCR reads anew with MiXCR; each CDR3 protein has one entry. The data hold some 21,000 distinct CDR3 sequences, with approximately 38% observed a single time. The treatment denotes: roughly 10-day PBMC culture with coronavirus spike peptide pools or control peptides (ViraFEST assay). Here the sequenced sample was CD4+ T cells from blood, cultured in vitro, taken before SARS-CoV-2 vaccination. Source of these receptors: a human donor who had recovered from COVID-19.

The V gene is TRBV21-1, the J gene TRBJ1-5; whether TRBD1, the table's D call, matches the DNA was not checked. TRBV21-1 is a known pseudogene. The CDR3 totals 18 residues. CDR3 protein: CASSEHVGALYSNQPQHF. Here the CDR3 DNA reads TGTGCCAGCAGCGAGCATGTGGGCGCACTGTATAGCAATCAGCCCCAGCATTTT.

V is TRBV6-1 and J is TRBJ1-5; D gene ambiguous. CDR1 MNHNS and CDR2 SASEGT come from the germline V gene. Trimming removed 6 bases at V and 2 bases at J, with 17 bases between. This CDR3 has 16 amino acids. In DNA, the CDR3 is TGTGCCAGCAGCTTCGCCTCCTCGAGGGGCAATCAGCCCCAGCATTTT. Translating it yields CASSFASSRGNQPQHF.

CDR3 in amino acids: CASSEGQRTTEAFF. The CDR3 DNA reads as TGTGCCAGCAGCGAGGGACAGCGAACAACTGAAGCTTTCTTT. The rearrangement links TRBV11-3 to TRBJ1-1; TRBD1 matches at 7 bases. The germline V gene has CDR1 SGHNT and CDR2 YENEEA. CDR3 size: 14 residues. The V gene end was trimmed by 5 bases and the J gene end by 5 bases; junction bases not matched to a gene: 8. Variable domain in full (rest from reference TRBV11-3 and TRBJ1-1): EAGVVQSPRYKIIEKKQPVAFWCNPISGHNTLYWYLQNLGQGPELLIRYENEEAVDDSQLPKDRFSAERLKGVDSTLKIQPAELGDSAVYLCASSEGQRTTEAFFGQGTRLTVV.

The chain combines TRBV18 with TRBJ2-7; the match to TRBD2 covers 9 bases. This CDR3 is built from 15 residues. The germline V gene has CDR1 KGHSH and CDR2 LQKENI. V was pared by 3 bases and J by 4 bases, with 7 bases of the junction left unmatched. CDR3 coding DNA: TGTGCCAGCTCACCTAGCGGGGGACCGAGTTACGAGCAGTACTTC. Encoded protein: CASSPSGGPSYEQYF.

This clonotype showed up just a few times. The V and J genes are TRBV7-8 and TRBJ1-5, with TRBD1 as a possible D gene (6 bases). Germline V lookup: CDR1 SGHVS, CDR2 FQNEAQ. V lost 2 bases, J lost 7 bases, and 12 bases lay in between. This CDR3 has 14 residues. CDR3 DNA sequence: TGTGCCAGCAGCTTACGGACAGCAGGACAGCCCCAGCATTTT. Its translation is CASSLRTAGQPQHF. Filled out from reference TRBV7-8 and TRBJ1-5, the complete variable domain reads GAGVSQSPRYKVAKRGQDVALRCDPISGHVSLFWYQQALGQGPEFLTYFQNEAQLDKSGLPSDRFFAERPEGSVSTLKIQRTQQEDSAVYLCASSLRTAGQPQHFGDGTRLSIL.